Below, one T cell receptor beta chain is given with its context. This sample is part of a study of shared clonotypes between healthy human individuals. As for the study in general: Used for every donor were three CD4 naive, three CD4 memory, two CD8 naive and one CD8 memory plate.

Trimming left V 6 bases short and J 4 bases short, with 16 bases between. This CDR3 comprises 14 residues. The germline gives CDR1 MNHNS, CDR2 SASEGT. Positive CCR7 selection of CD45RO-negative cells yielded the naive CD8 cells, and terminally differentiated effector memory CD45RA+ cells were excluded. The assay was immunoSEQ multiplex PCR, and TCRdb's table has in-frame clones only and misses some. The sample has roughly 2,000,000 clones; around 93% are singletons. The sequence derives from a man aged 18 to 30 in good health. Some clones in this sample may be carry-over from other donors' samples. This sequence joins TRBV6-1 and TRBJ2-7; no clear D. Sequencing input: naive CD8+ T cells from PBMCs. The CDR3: CASSEIGRRYEQYF. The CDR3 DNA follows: TGTGCCAGCAGCGAAATTGGACGGCGGTACGAGCAGTACTTC.